The 18 T cell receptor beta chains reported below all come from one sample, sequenced in a study of blood T cell repertoires in COVID-19. This table comes from immunoSEQ multiplex PCR, and its TCRdb copy is limited to in-frame clones, with some not included. The profile shows fewer than 250,000 clones, around four fifths of them singletons. Input material: peripheral blood. The receptor source for this set is a woman in her sixties or seventies with active or convalescent COVID-19.

The V call is TRBV19, the J call TRBJ2-4; 8 bases align to TRBD1. The CDR3 contains 17 residues. Germline CDR1 is LNHDA and CDR2 is SQIVND (reference sequence). V was clipped by 2 bases and J by 3 bases; unmatched bases: 9. Written as DNA, the CDR3 is TGTGCCAGTAGTATATTGGGACAACAGGGGGGCAAAAACATTCAGTACTTC. Translated, it gives CASSILGQQGGKNIQYF.

This chain connects TRBV19 to TRBJ1-5; weak D call: TRBD1 (6 bases). V was trimmed by 10 bases and J by 4 bases, leaving 14 bases between them. Looked up from germline, CDR1 is LNHDA and CDR2 is SQIVND (reference sequence). The CDR3 contains 13 residues. The CDR3 sequence: CATRGAWNQPQHF. The CDR3 bases are TGTGCCACGCGGGGGGCTTGGAATCAGCCCCAGCATTTT. Using reference TRBV19 and TRBJ1-5 for the parts outside the CDR3, the full variable domain is DGGITQSPKYLFRKEGQNVTLSCEQNLNHDAMYWYRQDPGQGLRLIYYSQIVNDFQKGDIAEGYSVSREKKESFPLTVTSAQKNPTAFYLCATRGAWNQPQHFGDGTRLSIL.

This clone appeared once. V and J are TRBV11-2 and TRBJ2-2; TRBD2 matches 7 bases. CDR1 and CDR2 from the germline V gene are SGHAT and FQNNGV. V lost 1 base, J lost 2 bases, and 1 base stayed unmatched. This CDR3 has 15 residues. The CDR3: CASSLGGSNTGELFF. In DNA form, the CDR3 reads TGTGCCAGCAGCTTAGGCGGGAGTAACACCGGGGAGCTGTTTTTT.

The V call is TRBV4-1, the J call TRBJ2-7; D may be TRBD1 (7 bases). V gave up 0 bases and J gave up 7 bases, with 28 bases separating them. The V gene's germline CDR1 is MGHRA and CDR2 YSYEKL. CDR3 length: 19 amino acids. This chain's CDR3 is CASSQDQGRVAGGGREQYF. The CDR3 coding sequence is TGCGCCAGCAGCCAAGATCAAGGTCGGGTGGCAGGGGGAGGCCGGGAGCAGTACTTC.

The rearrangement links TRBV5-1 to TRBJ2-3, with a possible D match to TRBD1 (6 bases). The CDR3 contains 15 residues. The germline CDR1 and CDR2 sequences are SGHRS and YFSETQ. The V end was cut by 4 bases, the J end by 2 bases, with 14 bases between. CDR3 protein: CASSGRGGDTDTQYF. The CDR3 DNA reads TGCGCCAGCAGCGGCAGGGGTGGGGACACAGATACGCAGTATTTT. Full variable domain (rest looked up from reference TRBV5-1 and TRBJ2-3): KAGVTQTPRYLIKTRGQQVTLSCSPISGHRSVSWYQQTPGQGLQFLFEYFSETQRNKGNFPGRFSGRQFSNSRSEMNVSTLELGDSALYLCASSGRGGDTDTQYFGPGTRLTVL.

The chain employs TRBV7-6 and TRBJ2-5; possibly TRBD2 for D (6 bases). The germline V and J ends were trimmed by 3 bases and 2 bases, with 13 bases remaining between them. CDR1 and CDR2 (germline): SGHVS, FNYEAQ. The CDR3 totals 15 residues. The CDR3 nucleotides are TGTGCCAGCAGCTTGAGGGACCGGGGGCAAGAGACCCAGTACTTC. Translated: CASSLRDRGQETQYF.

V gene TRBV21-1 combines with J gene TRBJ2-7; the table's D call of TRBD1 was not tested on the DNA. TRBV21-1 is a pseudogene. This CDR3 is 13 amino acids long. The CDR3 nucleotides are TGTGCCAGGGGCGACCCCGACTCCTACGAGCAGTACGTC. Protein product: CARGDPDSYEQYV.

The J gene is TRBJ1-5, the V gene TRBV3-1 (or the pseudogene TRBV3-2); D ambiguous. The germline V gene encodes CDR1 LGHDT and CDR2 YNNKEL (reference sequence). The CDR3 runs to 13 residues. V lost 1 base, J lost 11 bases, and 12 bases lay in between. The CDR3 bases are TGTGCCAGCAGCCAAGGGGCCCAGGCCGCCCAGCATTTT. This codes for CASSQGAQAAQHF.

The chain recombines TRBV30 with TRBJ1-3, with 7 positions matching TRBD1. The germline V gene has CDR1 GTSNPN and CDR2 SVGIG (reference sequence). The CDR3 runs to 14 residues. After removal of 8 bases from V and 3 bases from J, the junction contained 10 bases not matched to a gene. The chain's CDR3 is CAGMAGGSGNTIYF. The DNA for the CDR3 is TGTGCCGGAATGGCAGGGGGAAGTGGAAACACCATATATTTT.

The V and J genes are TRBV6-2 or TRBV6-3 and TRBJ1-1; tentatively, D is TRBD1 (5 bases). This CDR3 region has 15 residues. Germline CDR1 is MNHEY and CDR2 is SVGEGT. V was pared by 4 bases and J by 1 base, with 13 bases between. The CDR3 loop reads CASSSPSGWNTEAFF. The CDR3 nucleotides read TGTGCCAGCAGTTCTCCCTCAGGGTGGAACACTGAAGCTTTCTTT.

This chain's CDR3 is CASSPRLADSYEQYF. CDR3 sequence (DNA): TGTGCCAGCAGCCCCCGACTAGCGGACTCCTACGAGCAGTACTTC. The chain is built from TRBV4-2 and TRBJ2-7, with 9 bases matching TRBD2. The ends lost 4 bases at V and 0 bases at J; junction bases unmatched: 4. Germline assignment: CDR1 LGHNA and CDR2 YNFKEQ. The CDR3 is 15 residues long.

The chain links TRBV4-1 to TRBJ1-5; TRBD1 aligns across 9 bases. With 0 bases clipped from V and 6 bases from J, the junction kept 6 bases outside the gene matches. The germline gives CDR1 MGHRA, CDR2 YSYEKL. The CDR3 sequence is 16 residues long. The chain's CDR3 is CASSQEGQGVGQPQHF. In nucleotides, the CDR3 is TGCGCCAGCAGCCAAGAGGGACAGGGTGTTGGTCAGCCCCAGCATTTT.

This rearrangement joins TRBV11-2 to TRBJ2-3; the D gene is possibly TRBD1 (6 bases). V dropped 4 bases and J dropped 4 bases, with 12 bases sitting between them. The CDR3 loop spans 14 amino acids. Germline V gene data show CDR1 as SGHAT and CDR2 as FQNNGV. The CDR3 nucleotides are TGTGCCAGCAGCTCATACACAGGGCCAGATACGCAGTATTTT. Residues: CASSSYTGPDTQYF.

V is TRBV14 and J is TRBJ2-5, with 8 nucleotides matching TRBD1. Germline V gene data show CDR1 as SGHDN and CDR2 as FVKESK. The CDR3 runs 15 residues. Unmatched junction bases numbered 3, after V lost 1 base and J lost 2 bases. For the CDR3, the DNA is TGTGCCAGCAGCCAAGGGACAGGGAATCAAGAGACCCAGTACTTC. Amino acid sequence: CASSQGTGNQETQYF.

The chain recombines TRBV30 with TRBJ2-2, with 14 bases aligning to TRBD2. Losses at the gene ends were 8 bases for V and 3 bases for J; bases not matched to a gene: 2. Germline values: CDR1 GTSNPN, CDR2 SVGIG (reference sequence). This CDR3 comprises 14 residues. In DNA, the CDR3 is TGTGCCAGGGGACTAGCGGGAGACACCGGGGAGCTGTTTTTT. It specifies CARGLAGDTGELFF.

The chain couples TRBV11-2 to TRBJ1-3; D gene uncertain. The CDR3 extends over 11 amino acids. Germline V gene sequence: CDR1 SGHAT, CDR2 FQNNGV. V was pared by 5 bases and J by 5 bases, with 4 bases between. CDR3 protein: CASSARNTIYF. As DNA, the CDR3 is TGTGCCAGCAGCGCGAGAAACACCATATATTTT. Combining the CDR3 with reference TRBV11-2 and TRBJ1-3 gives the whole variable domain EAGVAQSPRYKIIEKRQSVAFWCNPISGHATLYWYQQILGQGPKLLIQFQNNGVVDDSQLPKDRFSAERLKGVDSTLKIQPAKLEDSAVYLCASSARNTIYFGEGSWLTVV.

V is TRBV6-5 and J is TRBJ2-7; D might be TRBD2 (5 bases). V lost 4 bases and J lost 0, with 7 bases in between. This CDR3 is built from 13 residues. CDR1 and CDR2 (germline): MNHEY, SVGAGI. The CDR3 sequence: CASSWRSSYEQYV. The CDR3 DNA follows: TGTGCCAGCAGTTGGAGGAGCTCCTACGAGCAGTACGTC.

The chain combines TRBV29-1 with TRBJ2-5; tentatively, D is TRBD2 (6 bases). CDR1 is SQVTM and CDR2 is ANQGSEA in the germline V gene. V dropped 6 bases and J dropped 4 bases, with 18 bases sitting between them. The CDR3 has 14 residues. The CDR3 sequence is CSVTGGKEGETQYF. CDR3 bases: TGCAGCGTGACCGGAGGGAAGGAGGGAGAGACCCAGTACTTC. The full variable domain, with the rest looked up from reference TRBV29-1 and TRBJ2-5, is SAVISQKPSRDICQRGTSLTIQCQVDSQVTMMFWYRQQPGQSLTLIATANQGSEATYESGFVIDKFPISRPNLTFSTLTVSNMSPEDSSIYLCSVTGGKEGETQYFGPGTRLLVL.